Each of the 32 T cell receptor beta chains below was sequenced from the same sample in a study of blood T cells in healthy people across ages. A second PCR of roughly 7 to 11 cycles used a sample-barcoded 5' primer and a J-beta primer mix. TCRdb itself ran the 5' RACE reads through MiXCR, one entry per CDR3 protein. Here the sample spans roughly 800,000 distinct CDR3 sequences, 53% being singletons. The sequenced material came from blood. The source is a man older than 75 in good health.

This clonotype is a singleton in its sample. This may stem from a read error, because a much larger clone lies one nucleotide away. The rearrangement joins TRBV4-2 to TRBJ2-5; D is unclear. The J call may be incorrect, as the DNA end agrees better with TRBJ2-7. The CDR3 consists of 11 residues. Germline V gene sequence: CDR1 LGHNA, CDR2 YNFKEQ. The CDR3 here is CASSISCEQYF. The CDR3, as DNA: TGTGCCAGCAGCATCTCCTGCGAGCAGTACTTC.

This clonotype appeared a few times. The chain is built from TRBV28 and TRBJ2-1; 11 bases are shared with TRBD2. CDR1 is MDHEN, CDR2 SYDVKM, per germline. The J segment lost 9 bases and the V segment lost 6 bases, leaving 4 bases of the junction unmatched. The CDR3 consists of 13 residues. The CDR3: CASRTSGTPEQFF. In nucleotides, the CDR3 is TGTGCCAGCAGGACTAGCGGGACGCCTGAGCAGTTCTTC.

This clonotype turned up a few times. In nucleotides, the CDR3 is TGCAGCGCCCGCACCACTCCAATGAGCTACGAGCAGTACTTC. Protein: CSARTTPMSYEQYF. V is TRBV29-1 and J is TRBJ2-7; no reliable D call. V gave up 7 bases and J gave up 3 bases, with 19 bases separating them. Germline assignment: CDR1 SQVTM and CDR2 ANQGSEA. This CDR3 spans 14 amino acids.

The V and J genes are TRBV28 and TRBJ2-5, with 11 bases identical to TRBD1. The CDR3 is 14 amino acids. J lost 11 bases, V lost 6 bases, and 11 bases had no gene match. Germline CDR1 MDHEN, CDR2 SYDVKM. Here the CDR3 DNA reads TGTGCCAGCAGACGGACAGGGGGCCCCCCGGAGCAGTACTTC. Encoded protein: CASRRTGGPPEQYF.

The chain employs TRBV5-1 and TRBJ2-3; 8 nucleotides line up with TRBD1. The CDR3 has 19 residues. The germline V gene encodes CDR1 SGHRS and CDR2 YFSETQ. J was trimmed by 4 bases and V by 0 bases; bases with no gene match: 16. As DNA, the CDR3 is TGCGCCAGCAGCTTGGATAACCACACCGTCCCGGGACAGGCAGATACGCAGTATTTT. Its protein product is CASSLDNHTVPGQADTQYF.

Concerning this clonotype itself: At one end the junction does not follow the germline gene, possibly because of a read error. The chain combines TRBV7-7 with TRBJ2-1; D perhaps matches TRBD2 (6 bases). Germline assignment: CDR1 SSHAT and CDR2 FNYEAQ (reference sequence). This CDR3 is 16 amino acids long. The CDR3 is CASSPSPAGPYNEQFF. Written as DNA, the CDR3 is TGTGCTAGCAGCCCTAGCCCGGCGGGGCCCTACAATGAGCAGTTCTTC.

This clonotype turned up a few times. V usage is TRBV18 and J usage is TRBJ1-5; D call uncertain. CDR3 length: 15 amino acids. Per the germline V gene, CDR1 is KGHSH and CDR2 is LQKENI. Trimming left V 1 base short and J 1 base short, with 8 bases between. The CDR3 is CASSPLGASNQPQHF. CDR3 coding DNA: TGTGCCAGCTCACCACTGGGCGCGAGCAATCAGCCCCAGCATTTT.

The CDR3 protein is CASSESGEQYF. CDR3 nucleotide sequence: TGCGCCAGCAGTGAGTCTGGCGAGCAGTACTTC. The V call is TRBV10-2, the J call TRBJ2-7; D remains unclear. Trimming pared 0 bases from V and 6 bases from J, leaving 3 bases between. Germline CDR1 WSHSY, CDR2 SAAADI. This CDR3 has 11 residues.

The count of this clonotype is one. In DNA, the CDR3 is TGTGCCAGCAGTGAGGTCGCGCGGGAGCAGTACTTC. This gives the protein CASSEVAREQYF. The chain joins TRBV2 to TRBJ2-5; 7 positions match TRBD2. The germline gives CDR1 SNHLY, CDR2 FYNNEI. V was clipped by 3 bases and J by 11 bases; unmatched bases: 6. The CDR3 loop spans 12 amino acids.

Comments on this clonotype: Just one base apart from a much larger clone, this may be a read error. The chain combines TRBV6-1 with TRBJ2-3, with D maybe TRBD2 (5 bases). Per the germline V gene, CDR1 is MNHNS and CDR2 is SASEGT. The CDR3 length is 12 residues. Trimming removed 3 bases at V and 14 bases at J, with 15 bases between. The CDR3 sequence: CASSDGNGYAYF. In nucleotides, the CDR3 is TGTGCCAGCAGTGACGGGAACGGATACGCGTATTTT.

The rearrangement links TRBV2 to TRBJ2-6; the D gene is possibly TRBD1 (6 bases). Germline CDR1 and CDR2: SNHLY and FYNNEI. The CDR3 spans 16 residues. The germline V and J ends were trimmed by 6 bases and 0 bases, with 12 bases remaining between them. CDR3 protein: CASRATGNSGANVLTF. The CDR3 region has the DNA TGTGCCAGCAGGGCTACAGGGAACTCTGGGGCCAACGTCCTGACTTTC.

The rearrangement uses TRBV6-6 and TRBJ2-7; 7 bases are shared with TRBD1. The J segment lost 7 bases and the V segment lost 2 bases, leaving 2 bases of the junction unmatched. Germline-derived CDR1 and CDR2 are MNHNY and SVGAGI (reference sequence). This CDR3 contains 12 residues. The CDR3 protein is CASSYTGDEQYF. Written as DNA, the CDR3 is TGTGCCAGCAGTTACACAGGGGATGAGCAGTACTTC.

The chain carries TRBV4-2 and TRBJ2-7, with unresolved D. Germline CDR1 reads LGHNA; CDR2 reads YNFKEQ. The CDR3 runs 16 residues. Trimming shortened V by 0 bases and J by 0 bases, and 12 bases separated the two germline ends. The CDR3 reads CASSQDGIGASYEQYF. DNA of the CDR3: TGTGCCAGCAGCCAAGATGGGATAGGCGCCTCCTACGAGCAGTACTTC.

The CDR3 bases are TGTGCCAGCTCACCACCGGCCGGGAGCGATGGCTACACCTTC. Amino acids: CASSPPAGSDGYTF. The chain links TRBV18 to TRBJ1-2; no clear D gene. This CDR3 comprises 14 residues. Trimming cost V 0 bases and J 6 bases, with 11 bases left between them. Germline loops: CDR1 KGHSH, CDR2 LQKENI.

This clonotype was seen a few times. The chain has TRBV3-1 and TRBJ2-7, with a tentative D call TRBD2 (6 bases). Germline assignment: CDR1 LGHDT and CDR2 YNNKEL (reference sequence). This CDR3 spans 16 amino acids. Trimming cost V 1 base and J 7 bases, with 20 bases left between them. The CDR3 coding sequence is TGTGCCAGCAGCCAAGGTTTTGGGACTTCCCTTCGGGAGCAGTACTTC. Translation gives CASSQGFGTSLREQYF.

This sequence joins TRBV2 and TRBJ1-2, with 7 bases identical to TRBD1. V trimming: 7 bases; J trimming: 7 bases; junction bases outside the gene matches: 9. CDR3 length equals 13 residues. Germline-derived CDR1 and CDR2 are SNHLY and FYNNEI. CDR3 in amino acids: CASTLEGAGGYTF. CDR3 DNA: TGTGCCAGCACTCTGGAGGGGGCGGGTGGCTACACCTTC.

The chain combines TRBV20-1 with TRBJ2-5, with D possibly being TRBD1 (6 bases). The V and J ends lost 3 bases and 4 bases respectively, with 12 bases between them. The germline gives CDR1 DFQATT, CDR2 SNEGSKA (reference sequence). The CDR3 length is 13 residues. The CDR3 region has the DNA TGCAGTGCTAGGAGGACAGAACTAGAGACCCAGTACTTC. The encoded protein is CSARRTELETQYF.

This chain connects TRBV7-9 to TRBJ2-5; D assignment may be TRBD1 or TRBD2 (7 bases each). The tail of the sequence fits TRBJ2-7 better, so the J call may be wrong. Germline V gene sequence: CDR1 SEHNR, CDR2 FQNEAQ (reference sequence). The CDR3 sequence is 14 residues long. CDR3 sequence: CASMTGSGIHEQYF. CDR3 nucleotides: TGTGCCAGTATGACAGGGAGCGGGATCCACGAGCAGTACTTC.

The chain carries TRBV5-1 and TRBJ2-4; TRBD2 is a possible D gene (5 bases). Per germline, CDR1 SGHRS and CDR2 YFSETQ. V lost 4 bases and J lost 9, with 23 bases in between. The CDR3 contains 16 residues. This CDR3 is CASSPTRLELEAIQYF. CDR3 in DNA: TGCGCCAGCAGCCCAACCCGTTTGGAACTAGAGGCCATTCAGTACTTC.

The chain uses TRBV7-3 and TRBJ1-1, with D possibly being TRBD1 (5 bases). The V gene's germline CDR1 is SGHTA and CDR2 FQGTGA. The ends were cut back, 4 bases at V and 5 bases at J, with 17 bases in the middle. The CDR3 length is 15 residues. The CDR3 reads CASSSWTRGGTEAFF. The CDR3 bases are TGTGCCAGCAGCTCCTGGACAAGGGGTGGAACTGAAGCTTTCTTT.

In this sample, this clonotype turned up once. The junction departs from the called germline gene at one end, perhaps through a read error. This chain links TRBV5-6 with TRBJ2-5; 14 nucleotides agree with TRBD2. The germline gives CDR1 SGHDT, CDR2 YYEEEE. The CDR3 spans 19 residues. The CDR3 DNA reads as TGTGCCAGTAGCTTGAGGACTAGCGGGAGGTTCCTTGTCCAAGAGACCCAGTACTTC. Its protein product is CASSLRTSGRFLVQETQYF.

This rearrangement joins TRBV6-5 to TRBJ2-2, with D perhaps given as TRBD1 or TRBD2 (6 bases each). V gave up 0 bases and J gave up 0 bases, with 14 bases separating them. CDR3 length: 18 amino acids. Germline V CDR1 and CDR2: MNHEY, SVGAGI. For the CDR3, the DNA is TGTGCCAGCAGTTACTCTGGAGGGGGTGTGGCGAACACCGGGGAGCTGTTTTTT. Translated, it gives CASSYSGGGVANTGELFF.

The CDR3 region is CATSDSTAEQYF. CDR3 DNA: TGTGCCACCAGTGATTCCACCGCCGAGCAGTACTTC. The rearrangement uses TRBV24-1 and TRBJ2-7, with D hard to call. The CDR3 is 12 amino acids. V dropped 2 bases and J dropped 6 bases, with 7 bases sitting between them. CDR1 is KGHDR and CDR2 is SFDVKD in the germline V gene.

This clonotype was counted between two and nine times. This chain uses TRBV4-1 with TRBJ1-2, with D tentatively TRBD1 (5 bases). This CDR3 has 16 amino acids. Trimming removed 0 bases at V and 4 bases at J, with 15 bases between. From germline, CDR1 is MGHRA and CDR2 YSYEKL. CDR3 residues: CASSQEMVGDFYGYTF. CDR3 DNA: TGCGCCAGCAGCCAAGAGATGGTAGGGGACTTCTATGGCTACACCTTC.

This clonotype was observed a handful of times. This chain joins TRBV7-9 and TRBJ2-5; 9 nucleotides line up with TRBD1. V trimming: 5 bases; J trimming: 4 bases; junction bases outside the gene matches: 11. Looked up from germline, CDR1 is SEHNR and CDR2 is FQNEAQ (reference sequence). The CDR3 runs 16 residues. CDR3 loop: CASSLSGTGWIETQYF. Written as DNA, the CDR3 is TGTGCCAGCAGCCTGTCCGGGACAGGGTGGATAGAGACCCAGTACTTC.

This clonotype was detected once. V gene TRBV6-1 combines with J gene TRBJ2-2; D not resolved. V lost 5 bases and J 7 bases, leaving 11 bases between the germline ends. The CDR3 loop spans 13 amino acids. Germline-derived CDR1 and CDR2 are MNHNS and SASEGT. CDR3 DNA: TGTGCCAGCAGTAACCTACGCGGCGGGGAGCTGTTTTTT. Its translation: CASSNLRGGELFF.

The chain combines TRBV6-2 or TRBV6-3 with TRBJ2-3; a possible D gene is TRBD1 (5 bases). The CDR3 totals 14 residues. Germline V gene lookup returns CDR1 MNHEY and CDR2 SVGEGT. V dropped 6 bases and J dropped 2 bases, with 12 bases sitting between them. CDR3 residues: CASRLTGHTDTQYF. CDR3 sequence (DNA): TGTGCCAGCAGACTAACAGGACACACAGATACGCAGTATTTT.

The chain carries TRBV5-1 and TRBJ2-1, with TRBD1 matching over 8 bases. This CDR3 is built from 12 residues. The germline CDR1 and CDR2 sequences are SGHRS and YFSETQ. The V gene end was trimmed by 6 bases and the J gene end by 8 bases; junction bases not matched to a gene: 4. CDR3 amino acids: CASTRTGYEQFF. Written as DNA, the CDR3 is TGCGCCAGCACCCGGACAGGGTATGAGCAGTTCTTC.

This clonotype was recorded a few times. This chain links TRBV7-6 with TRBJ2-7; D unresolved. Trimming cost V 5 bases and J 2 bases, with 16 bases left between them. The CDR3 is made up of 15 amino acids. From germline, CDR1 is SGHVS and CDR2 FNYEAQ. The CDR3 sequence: CASSPNPATTYEQYF. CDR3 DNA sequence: TGTGCCAGCAGCCCTAACCCGGCCACAACCTACGAGCAGTACTTC.

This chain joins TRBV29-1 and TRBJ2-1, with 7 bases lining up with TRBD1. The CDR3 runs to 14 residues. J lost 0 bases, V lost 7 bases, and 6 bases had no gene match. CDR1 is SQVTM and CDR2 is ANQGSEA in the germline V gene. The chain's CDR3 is CSGHDRASYNEQFF. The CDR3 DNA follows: TGCAGCGGACACGACAGGGCCTCCTACAATGAGCAGTTCTTC.

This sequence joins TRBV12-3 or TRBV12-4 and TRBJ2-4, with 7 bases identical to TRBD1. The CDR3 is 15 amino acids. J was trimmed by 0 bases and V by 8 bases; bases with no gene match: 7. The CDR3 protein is CASGTTGVAKNIQYF. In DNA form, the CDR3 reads TGTGCCAGCGGGACAACAGGGGTAGCCAAAAACATTCAGTACTTC.

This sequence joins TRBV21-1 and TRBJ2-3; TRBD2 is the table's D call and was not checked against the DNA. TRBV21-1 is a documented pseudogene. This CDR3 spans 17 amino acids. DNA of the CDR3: TGTGCCAGCAGCAAAGATGGTGCGGGCCTCAGCACAGATACGCAGTATTTT. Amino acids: CASSKDGAGLSTDTQYF.